The following is a TCR beta chain sequence with its context. The antigen is unknown. The time point: pre-sensitization, week 0. Treatment meaning: therapeutic diphenylcyclopropenone sensitization with weekly scalp DPC. Donation of samples came from alopecia patients who were 18 to 70 years old and suitable for DPC. Germline CDR1 is MNHNS and CDR2 is SASEGT. V lost 3 bases, J lost 4 bases, and 1 base stayed unmatched. The CDR3 has 15 residues. The sample originates from a study of human T cells and chemical hapten exposure. Regarding the study as a whole: Compared with pre-sensitization or healthy control sets, expanded TCRs clustered more.

During construction of the library, unique molecular identifiers were attached to individual cDNA molecules for quantitative, reproducible TCR counting. MiXCR was run by TCRdb on the RACE reads, yielding one entry per CDR3 protein. Counted here are some 300,000 distinct CDR3 sequences, around 5% occurring once; the ten biggest clones make up around 8%. This sequence was found in a woman between 18 and 29 years old with alopecia areata. Some clones in this sample may be carry-over from other donors' samples. This specimen was whole blood, taken in connection with sensitization to the hapten diphenylcyclopropenone (DPC). The rearrangement links TRBV6-1 to TRBJ2-7; 15 nucleotides match TRBD2. In nucleotides, the CDR3 is TGTGCCAGCAGTGAGGGACTAGCGGGGGGTTACGAGCAGTACTTC. It is translated as CASSEGLAGGYEQYF.